This T cell receptor beta chain is from a study of T-cell reconstitution after alpha-beta-depleted transplantation in children. Unique molecular identifiers tagged the TCRbeta library. TCRdb reprocessed the PCR reads with MiXCR, giving one entry per CDR3 protein. The sample carries about 980,000 distinct CDR3 sequences, about 26% recorded once. A few counts support this clonotype. There are 14 residues in the CDR3. V gave up 2 bases and J gave up 2 bases, with 10 bases separating them. The chain is built from TRBV12-3 or TRBV12-4 and TRBJ2-7, with D unclear. Sequencing used PBMCs, mostly from graft donor cells, obtained 360 days after TCRalphabeta/CD19-depleted stem cell transplant. The sequence derives from a boy under two years old who had a stem cell transplant for SCID, so the T cells may come from the graft donor. The CDR3 loop reads CASSLRGNPYEQYF. In DNA form, the CDR3 reads TGTGCCAGCAGTTTACGCGGTAACCCCTACGAGCAGTACTTC.